A selection of T cell receptor beta chains follows, all from one sample in a study of OX40 agonist ivuxolimab in advanced cancers. Profiled with immunoSEQ multiplex PCR; TCRdb holds only in-frame clones, not every one. The top ten clones hold about 32% of a sample with tens of thousands of clones, roughly 80% of them seen once. The material sequenced was CD4+ or CD8+ T cells sorted from blood, taken in a trial of the OX40 agonist ivuxolimab. The receptors were sampled from an adult with an advanced solid tumor such as melanoma, head and neck, liver or kidney cancer. The CDR3 runs from the conserved cysteine through the conserved F or W.

v_call: TRBV7-9
cdr3_aa: CASSKRGEGLSEQYF

v_call: TRBV18
cdr3_aa: CASSGDEKLFF

v_call: TRBV7-2
cdr3_aa: CASSVWTGGDEQYF

v_call: TRBV7-9
cdr3_aa: CASSRQGSDSTNEKLFF

v_call: TRBV7-9
cdr3_aa: CASSSHYRSSGSYYEQYF

v_call: TRBV19
cdr3_aa: CASKNRESGNTIYF

v_call: TRBV6-6
cdr3_aa: CASSYGASGRGETQYF

v_call: TRBV7-7
cdr3_aa: CASSLAPTGAGEETQYF

v_call: TRBV6-1
cdr3_aa: CAIRSGPPYEQYF

v_call: TRBV10-1
cdr3_aa: CASSISPGRLAVSTDTQYF

v_call: TRBV28
cdr3_aa: CASSTGLLGAETQYF

v_call: TRBV27
cdr3_aa: CATRQGSYEQYF

v_call: TRBV6-5
cdr3_aa: CASSHRQQDPEAFF

v_call: TRBV13
cdr3_aa: CASSVTSGQETQYF

v_call: TRBV10-3
cdr3_aa: CAISEPGQGEETQYF

v_call: TRBV5-6
cdr3_aa: CASSSGLAEYEQYF

v_call: TRBV29-1
cdr3_aa: CSVEDMNTEAFF

v_call: TRBV5-1
cdr3_aa: CASSLNVGELFF

v_call: TRBV27
cdr3_aa: CASSLSPSGRKETQYF

v_call: TRBV27
cdr3_aa: CASSVDGGETQYF